This is a list of T cell receptor beta chains from one sample in a study of blood T cell repertoires in COVID-19. Profiling relied on immunoSEQ multiplex PCR, and the TCRdb table lists in-frame clones only, not all of them. In the table there are approximately 300,000 clones, roughly 85% of which are singletons. The sequencing input was PBMCs or T cells enriched from blood (not recorded which). These receptors originate from a woman between 25 and 40 years old who had recovered from COVID-19. Both conserved end residues are part of each CDR3. The D gene is left open where the match is weak. For some rows the clone size is stated as once, few or many, or as a class when expanded; others skip it.

CDR3 protein | CDR3 DNA | D gene | V gene | clone size | J gene
CASSLGAASYEQYF | TGTGCCAGCAGCTTAGGGGCCGCTTCCTACGAGCAGTACTTC | - | TRBV11-2 | - | TRBJ2-7
CASSPQGAGTEAFF | TGCGCCAGCAGCCCACAGGGGGCAGGCACTGAAGCTTTCTTT | TRBD1 | TRBV5-1 | once | TRBJ1-1
CAWSSGGTGNTIYF | TGTGCCTGGAGTAGCGGGGGCACTGGAAACACCATATATTTT | - | TRBV30 | - | TRBJ1-3
CASSYSGQGNQPQHF | TGTGCCAGCAGTTACTCGGGCCAGGGCAATCAGCCCCAGCATTTT | - | TRBV6-5 | - | TRBJ1-5
CASSRAGSQNMNTEAFF | TGCGCCAGCAGCCGGGCGGGGAGTCAGAACATGAACACTGAAGCTTTCTTT | - | TRBV5-1 | - | TRBJ1-1
CASSLSEGVQDTQYF | TGTGCCAGCAGCTTATCTGAAGGGGTTCAAGATACGCAGTATTTT | - | TRBV7-9 | once | TRBJ2-3
CAISESRGLGYGYTF | TGTGCCATCAGTGAGTCGCGGGGGCTGGGCTATGGCTACACCTTC | - | TRBV10-3 | - | TRBJ1-2
CASSQERGGTSGYNEQFF | TGCGCCAGCAGCCAAGAGAGGGGGGGGACTAGCGGCTACAATGAGCAGTTCTTC | TRBD2 | TRBV4-1 | - | TRBJ2-1
CASGRVQETQYF | TGTGCCAGCGGGAGGGTCCAAGAGACCCAGTACTTC | TRBD2 | TRBV11-2 | - | TRBJ2-5
CASSVGDPRDKVLFF | TGTGCCAGCAGCGTCGGCGACCCCCGGGACAAGGTCCTGTTTTTT | - | TRBV9 | - | TRBJ1-4
CASSEQAVFTDTQYF | TGTGCCAGCAGTGAACAAGCGGTATTCACAGATACGCAGTATTTT | - | TRBV2 | - | TRBJ2-3
CASSLARAASTDTQYF | TGTGCCAGCAGCTTAGCGCGGGCAGCTAGCACAGATACGCAGTATTTT | - | TRBV7-9 | - | TRBJ2-3
CASSYIGTGEPQHF | TGTGCCAGCAGTTACATCGGGACAGGGGAGCCCCAGCATTTT | TRBD1 | TRBV6-6 | - | TRBJ1-5
CASSARGGSNTGELFF | TGCGCCAGCAGCGCCCGGGGAGGGTCGAACACCGGGGAGCTGTTTTTT | TRBD2 | TRBV5-1 | - | TRBJ2-2
CASTPGQGYYNEQFF | TGTGCCAGCACCCCGGGACAGGGGTACTACAATGAGCAGTTCTTC | TRBD1 | TRBV9 | - | TRBJ2-1
CASSRTGISGNTIYF | TGTGCCAGCAGCCGGACAGGGATCTCTGGAAACACCATATATTTT | TRBD1 | TRBV5-6 | - | TRBJ1-3
CASSQLLGETAEAFF | TGTGCCAGCAGTCAACTCCTCGGTGAAACGGCTGAAGCTTTCTTT | - | TRBV28 | - | TRBJ1-1
CASRGTGDNSPLHF | TGTGCCAGCAGGGGGACAGGGGATAATTCACCCCTCCACTTT | TRBD1 | TRBV6-4 | - | TRBJ1-6
CASSRGQSYGYTF | TGTGCCAGCAGCAGGGGACAGTCCTATGGCTACACCTTC | TRBD1 | TRBV3-1/TRBV3-2 | - | TRBJ1-2
CASSISFRRSDNSPLHF | TGTGCCAGCAGCATTTCTTTTCGTAGGAGCGATAATTCACCCCTCCACTTT | - | TRBV11-2 | once | TRBJ1-6
CASSPGLDTGELFF | TGTGCCAGCAGCCCCGGGTTAGACACCGGGGAGCTGTTTTTT | - | TRBV7-9 | - | TRBJ2-2
CASSIRLSSYNEQFF | TGTGCCAGTAGTATCCGACTCAGCTCCTACAATGAGCAGTTCTTC | - | TRBV19 | - | TRBJ2-1
CASSQQKGRYYGYTF | TGTGCCAGCAGCCAACAAAAAGGCAGGTATTATGGCTACACCTTC | - | TRBV3-1/TRBV3-2 | - | TRBJ1-2
CASSSPGGGSGYEQYF | TGTGCCAGCAGCTCCCCAGGTGGCGGGAGCGGCTACGAGCAGTACTTC | TRBD2 | TRBV5-4 | once | TRBJ2-7
CASSHYGYEQYF | TGCGCCAGCAGCCATTACGGCTACGAGCAGTACTTC | - | TRBV4-1 | - | TRBJ2-7
CASSQGLAGPPADTQYF | TGTGCCAGCAGCCAGGGACTAGCGGGACCCCCGGCAGATACGCAGTATTTT | TRBD2 | TRBV28 | - | TRBJ2-3
CASSAPWQDSREQFF | TGTGCCAGCAGCGCCCCATGGCAGGACAGTCGGGAGCAGTTCTTC | - | TRBV9 | - | TRBJ2-1
CASSMSSLGSKSGEQFF | TGCGCCAGCAGCATGAGTTCACTAGGAAGTAAGTCGGGTGAGCAGTTCTTC | - | TRBV5-1 | - | TRBJ2-1
CATSDWTVPNEKLFF | TGTGCCACCAGTGATTGGACAGTACCTAATGAAAAACTGTTTTTT | - | TRBV24-1 | - | TRBJ1-4
CASSNLQGTTQYF | TGCGCCAGCAGCAACCTACAGGGGACCACGCAGTATTTT | TRBD1 | TRBV4-1 | - | TRBJ2-3
CASSLGERNEQFF | TGTGCCAGCAGTTTGGGAGAGCGGAATGAGCAGTTCTTC | - | TRBV12-3/TRBV12-4 | - | TRBJ2-1
CASSLGTESTNEKLFF | TGTGCCAGTAGTCTAGGGACAGAATCAACTAATGAAAAACTGTTTTTT | TRBD1 | TRBV19 | once | TRBJ1-4
CSVADRPYGYTF | TGCAGCGTTGCCGACAGACCCTATGGCTACACCTTC | - | TRBV29-1 | - | TRBJ1-2
CASSETVATNEKLFF | TGTGCCAGCAGTGAAACGGTTGCAACTAATGAAAAACTGTTTTTT | - | TRBV6-1 | - | TRBJ1-4
CASSPLAGDGYEQFF | TGTGCCAGCTCACCACTAGCGGGAGATGGCTATGAGCAGTTCTTC | TRBD2 | TRBV18 | - | TRBJ2-1
CASSPLGRGPGANVLTF | TGTGCCAGCAGCCCGTTGGGAAGGGGGCCTGGGGCCAACGTCCTGACTTTC | TRBD1 | TRBV5-4 | once | TRBJ2-6
CASRSTGTTRYEQYF | TGTGCCAGTAGATCCACCGGGACTACCCGCTACGAGCAGTACTTC | TRBD2 | TRBV19 | - | TRBJ2-7
CASSVDTNSPLHF | TGTGCCAGCAGCGTCGACACGAATTCACCCCTCCACTTT | - | TRBV2 | - | TRBJ1-6
CATSDRQGRGQFF | TGTGCCACCAGTGACCGACAGGGAAGGGGGCAGTTCTTC | TRBD1 | TRBV24-1 | - | TRBJ2-1
CASRFDLGAEAFF | TGTGCCAGCAGATTCGACCTCGGAGCTGAAGCTTTCTTT | - | TRBV28 | once | TRBJ1-1
CASSSQRDSHLLGYTF | TGTGCCAGCAGTTCCCAACGGGACAGTCACCTCCTTGGCTACACCTTC | TRBD1 | TRBV6-5 | - | TRBJ1-2
CASSSVGFGAGANVLTF | TGTGCCAGCAGCTCGGTGGGGTTTGGGGCCGGGGCCAACGTCCTGACTTTC | - | TRBV5-4 | once | TRBJ2-6
CASSEQGSTGELFF | TGTGCCAGCAGTGAACAGGGAAGCACCGGGGAGCTGTTTTTT | - | TRBV6-1 | - | TRBJ2-2
CASSYSGGYTDTQYF | TGTGCCAGCAGTTATAGCGGGGGGTATACAGATACGCAGTATTTT | TRBD2 | TRBV27 | - | TRBJ2-3